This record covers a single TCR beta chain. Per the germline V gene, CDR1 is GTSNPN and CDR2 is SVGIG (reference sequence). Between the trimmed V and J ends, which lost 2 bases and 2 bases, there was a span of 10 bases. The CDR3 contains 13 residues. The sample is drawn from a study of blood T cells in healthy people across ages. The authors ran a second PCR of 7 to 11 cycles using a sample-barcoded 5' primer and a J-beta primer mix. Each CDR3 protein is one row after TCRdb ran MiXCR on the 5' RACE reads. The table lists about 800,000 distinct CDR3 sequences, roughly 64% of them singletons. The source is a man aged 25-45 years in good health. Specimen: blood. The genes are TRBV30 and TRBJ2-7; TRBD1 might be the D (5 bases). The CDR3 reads CAWSPGPPYEQYF. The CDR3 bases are TGTGCCTGGAGTCCAGGGCCTCCCTACGAGCAGTACTTC.